The clone carrying this TCR beta chain has a handful of counts. The sample is drawn from a study of identical twins. The CDR3 sequence is 19 residues long. TCRdb ran MiXCR on the 5' RACE reads and lists one entry per CDR3 protein. Altogether hundreds of thousands of distinct CDR3 sequences are present, 15% to 20% being singletons, with the ten largest covering about an eighth. The same sample was also used in a study of T cells expressing NK-cell markers.

The V call is TRBV21-1, the J call TRBJ1-5; TRBD1, as called in the table, went unchecked against the DNA. TRBV21-1 is marked as a pseudogene. The specimen was PBMCs. This TCR came from a woman younger than 35 in good health. The CDR3 bases are TGTGCCAGCACCATTAGGTTAGGACAGGGGCCTTATAGCAATCAGCCCCAGCATTTT. Protein sequence: CASTIRLGQGPYSNQPQHF.